This T cell receptor beta chain is from a study of T cell changes during pregnancy in multiple sclerosis. The CDR3 has 13 amino acids. The J segment lost 3 bases and the V segment lost 6 bases, leaving 1 base of the junction unmatched. Germline V gene sequence: CDR1 ENHRY, CDR2 SYGVKD. Generated by immunoSEQ multiplex PCR, the TCRdb table keeps only in-frame clones and is missing some. The data hold tens of thousands of clones, with nearly 90% observed a single time. This receptor was obtained from a female donor with multiple sclerosis, enrolled in a pregnancy study. This material consisted of peripheral blood, taken in the first trimester of pregnancy. The chain carries TRBV10-3 and TRBJ2-7, with 11 positions matching TRBD2. CDR3 sequence reads: CAIRTSGNYEQYF. CDR3 nucleotide sequence: TGTGCCATCAGGACTAGCGGGAACTACGAGCAGTACTTC.